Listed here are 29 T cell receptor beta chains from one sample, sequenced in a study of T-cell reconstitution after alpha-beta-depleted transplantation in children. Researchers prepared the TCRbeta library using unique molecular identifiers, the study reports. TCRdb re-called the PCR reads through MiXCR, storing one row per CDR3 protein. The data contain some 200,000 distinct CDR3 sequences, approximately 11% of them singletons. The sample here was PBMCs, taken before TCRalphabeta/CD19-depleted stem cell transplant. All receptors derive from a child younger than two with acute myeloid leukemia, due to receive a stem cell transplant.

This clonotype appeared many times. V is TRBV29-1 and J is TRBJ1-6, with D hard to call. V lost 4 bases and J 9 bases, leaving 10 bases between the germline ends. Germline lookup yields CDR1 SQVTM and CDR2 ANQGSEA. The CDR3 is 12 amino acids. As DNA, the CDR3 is TGCAGCGTTGGTGAAGGGCTTTCACCCCTCCACTTT. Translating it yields CSVGEGLSPLHF.

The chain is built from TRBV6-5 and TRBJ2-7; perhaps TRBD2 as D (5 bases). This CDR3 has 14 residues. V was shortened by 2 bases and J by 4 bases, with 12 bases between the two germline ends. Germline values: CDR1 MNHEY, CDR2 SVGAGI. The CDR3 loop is CASSYASWTYEQYF. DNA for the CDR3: TGTGCCAGCAGTTACGCTTCGTGGACTTACGAGCAGTACTTC.

In DNA form, the CDR3 reads TGTGCCTGGAGTGCCGCTAGCGGCGGCAATGAGCAGTTCTTC. It is translated as CAWSAASGGNEQFF. The V gene is TRBV30, the J gene TRBJ2-1; 7 nucleotides agree with TRBD2. The germline gives CDR1 GTSNPN, CDR2 SVGIG (reference sequence). V gave up 1 base and J gave up 6 bases; unmatched junction bases: 6. CDR3 size: 14 residues.

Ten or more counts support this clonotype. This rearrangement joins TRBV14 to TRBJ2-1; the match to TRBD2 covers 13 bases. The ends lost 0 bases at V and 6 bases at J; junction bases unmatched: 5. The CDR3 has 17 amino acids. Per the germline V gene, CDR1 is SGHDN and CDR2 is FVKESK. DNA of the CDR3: TGTGCCAGCAGCCAAGAAGGAAGGACTAGCGGGGGCAATGAGCAGTTCTTC. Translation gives CASSQEGRTSGGNEQFF. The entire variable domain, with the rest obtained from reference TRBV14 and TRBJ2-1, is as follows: EAGVTQFPSHSVIEKGQTVTLRCDPISGHDNLYWYRRVMGKEIKFLLHFVKESKQDESGMPNNRFLAERTGGTYSTLKVQPAELEDSGVYFCASSQEGRTSGGNEQFFGPGTRLTVL.

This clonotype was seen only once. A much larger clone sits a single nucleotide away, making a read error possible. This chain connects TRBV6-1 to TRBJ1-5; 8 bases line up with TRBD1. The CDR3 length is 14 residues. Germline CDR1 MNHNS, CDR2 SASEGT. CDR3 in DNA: TGTACCAGCAGGGAAGCAGGGGGCCGTCAGCCCCAGCATTTT. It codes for CTSREAGGRQPQHF.

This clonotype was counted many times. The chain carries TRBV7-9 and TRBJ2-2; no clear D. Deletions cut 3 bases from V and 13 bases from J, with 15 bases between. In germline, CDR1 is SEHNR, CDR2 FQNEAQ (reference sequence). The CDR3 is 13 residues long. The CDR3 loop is CASSFSLARGLFF. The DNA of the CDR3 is TGTGCCAGCAGCTTCTCCTTAGCCCGAGGGCTGTTTTTT.

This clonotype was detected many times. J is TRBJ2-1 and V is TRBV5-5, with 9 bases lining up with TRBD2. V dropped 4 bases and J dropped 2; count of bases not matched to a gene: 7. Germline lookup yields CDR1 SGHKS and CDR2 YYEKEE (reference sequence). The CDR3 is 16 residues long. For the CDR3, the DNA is TGTGCCAGCAGCCCCCATCTAGCGGGGACCTACAATGAGCAGTTCTTC. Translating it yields CASSPHLAGTYNEQFF.

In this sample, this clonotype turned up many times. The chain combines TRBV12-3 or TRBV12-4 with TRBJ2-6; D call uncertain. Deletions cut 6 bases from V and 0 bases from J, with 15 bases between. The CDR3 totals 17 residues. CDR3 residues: CASRFSGGNSGANVLTF. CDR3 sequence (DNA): TGTGCCAGCAGGTTTTCAGGTGGAAACTCTGGGGCCAACGTCCTGACTTTC.

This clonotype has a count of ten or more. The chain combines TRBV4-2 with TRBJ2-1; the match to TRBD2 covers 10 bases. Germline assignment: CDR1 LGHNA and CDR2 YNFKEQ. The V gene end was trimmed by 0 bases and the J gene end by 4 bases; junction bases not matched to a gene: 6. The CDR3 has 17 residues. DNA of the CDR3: TGTGCCAGCAGCCAAGATCGGTCTAGCGGGAGTTACAATGAGCAGTTCTTC. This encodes CASSQDRSSGSYNEQFF.

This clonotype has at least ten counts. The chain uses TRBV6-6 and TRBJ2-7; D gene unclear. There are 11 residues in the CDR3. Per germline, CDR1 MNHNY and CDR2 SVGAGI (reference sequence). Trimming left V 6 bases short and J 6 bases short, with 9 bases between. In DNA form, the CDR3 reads TGTGCCAGCAGAGGCTACTCCGAGCAGTACTTC. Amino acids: CASRGYSEQYF.

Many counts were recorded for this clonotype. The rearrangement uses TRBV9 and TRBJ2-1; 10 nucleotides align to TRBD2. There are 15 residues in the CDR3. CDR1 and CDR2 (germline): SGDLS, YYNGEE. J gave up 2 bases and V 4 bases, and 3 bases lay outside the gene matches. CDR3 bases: TGTGCCAGCAGCCCTAGCGGGAGTACCTACAATGAGCAGTTCTTC. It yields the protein CASSPSGSTYNEQFF.

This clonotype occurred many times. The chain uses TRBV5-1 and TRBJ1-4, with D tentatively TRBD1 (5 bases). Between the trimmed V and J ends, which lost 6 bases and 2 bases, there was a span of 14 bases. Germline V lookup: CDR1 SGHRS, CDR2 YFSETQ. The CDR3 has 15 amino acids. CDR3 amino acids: CASNLGPGTNEKLFF. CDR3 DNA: TGCGCCAGCAACCTGGGACCTGGGACTAATGAAAAACTGTTTTTT.

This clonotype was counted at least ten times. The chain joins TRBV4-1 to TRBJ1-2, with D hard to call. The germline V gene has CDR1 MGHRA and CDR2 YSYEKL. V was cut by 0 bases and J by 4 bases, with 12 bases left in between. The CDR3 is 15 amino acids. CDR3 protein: CASSQDEAPSYGYTF. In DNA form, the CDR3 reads TGCGCCAGCAGCCAAGATGAGGCCCCTTCCTATGGCTACACCTTC.

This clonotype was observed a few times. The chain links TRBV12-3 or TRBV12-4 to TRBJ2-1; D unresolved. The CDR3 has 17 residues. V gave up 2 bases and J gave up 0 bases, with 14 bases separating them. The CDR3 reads CASSLFNLASSYNEQFF. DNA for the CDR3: TGTGCCAGCAGTTTATTTAACTTGGCAAGCTCCTACAATGAGCAGTTCTTC.

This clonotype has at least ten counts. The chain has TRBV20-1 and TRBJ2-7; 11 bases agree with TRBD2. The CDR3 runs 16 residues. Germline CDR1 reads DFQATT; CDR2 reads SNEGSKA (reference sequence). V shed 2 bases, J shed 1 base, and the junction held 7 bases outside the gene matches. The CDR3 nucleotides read TGCAGTGCTAGACCGCAGACTAGCGGGGATTCCTACGAGCAGTACTTC. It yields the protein CSARPQTSGDSYEQYF.

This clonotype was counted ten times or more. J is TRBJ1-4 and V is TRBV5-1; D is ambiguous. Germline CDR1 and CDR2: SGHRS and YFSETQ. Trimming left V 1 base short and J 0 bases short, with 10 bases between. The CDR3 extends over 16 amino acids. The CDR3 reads CASSLIEGATNEKLFF. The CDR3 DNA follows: TGCGCCAGCAGCTTGATCGAGGGAGCAACTAATGAAAAACTGTTTTTT.

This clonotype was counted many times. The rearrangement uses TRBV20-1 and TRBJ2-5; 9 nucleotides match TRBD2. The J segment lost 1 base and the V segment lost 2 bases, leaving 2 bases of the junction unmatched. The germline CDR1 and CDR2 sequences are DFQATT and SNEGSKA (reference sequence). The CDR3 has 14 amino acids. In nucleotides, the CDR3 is TGCAGTGCTAGAAGGACTAGCGCCCAAGAGACCCAGTACTTC. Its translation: CSARRTSAQETQYF.

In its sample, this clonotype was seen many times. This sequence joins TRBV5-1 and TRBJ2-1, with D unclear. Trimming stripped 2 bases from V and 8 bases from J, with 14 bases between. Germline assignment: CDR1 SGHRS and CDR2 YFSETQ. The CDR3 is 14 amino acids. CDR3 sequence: CASSFLGGDHEQFF. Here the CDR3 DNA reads TGCGCCAGCAGCTTCCTCGGCGGCGACCATGAGCAGTTCTTC.

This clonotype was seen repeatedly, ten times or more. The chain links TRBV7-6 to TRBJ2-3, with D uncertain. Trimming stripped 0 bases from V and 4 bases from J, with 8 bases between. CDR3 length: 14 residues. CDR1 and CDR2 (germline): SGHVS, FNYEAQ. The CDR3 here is CASSLAQNSDTQYF. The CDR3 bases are TGTGCCAGCAGCTTAGCGCAGAACTCAGATACGCAGTATTTT.

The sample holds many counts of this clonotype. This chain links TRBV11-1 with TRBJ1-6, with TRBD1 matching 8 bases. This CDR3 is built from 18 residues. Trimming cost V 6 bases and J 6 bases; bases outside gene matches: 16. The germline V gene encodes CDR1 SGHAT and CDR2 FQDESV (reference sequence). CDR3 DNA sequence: TGTGCCAGCAGTTTGGGAAACAGGGGGACTATCGGTAATTCACCCCTCCACTTT. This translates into CASSLGNRGTIGNSPLHF.

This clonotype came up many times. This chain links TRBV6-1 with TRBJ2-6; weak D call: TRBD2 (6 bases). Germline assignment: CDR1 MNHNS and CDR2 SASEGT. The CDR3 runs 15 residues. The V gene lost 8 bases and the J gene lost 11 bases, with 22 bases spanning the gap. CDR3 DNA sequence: TGTGCCAGCTCCTTTGGGACCGTCCGGGACTACGTCCTGACTTTC. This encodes CASSFGTVRDYVLTF.

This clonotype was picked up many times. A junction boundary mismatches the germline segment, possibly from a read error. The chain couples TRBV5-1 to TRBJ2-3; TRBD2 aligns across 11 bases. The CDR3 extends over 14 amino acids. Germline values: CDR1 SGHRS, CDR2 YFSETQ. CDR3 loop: CASSLAGGPDTQYF. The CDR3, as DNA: TGTGCCAGCAGCTTAGCGGGGGGGCCGGATACGCAGTATTTT.

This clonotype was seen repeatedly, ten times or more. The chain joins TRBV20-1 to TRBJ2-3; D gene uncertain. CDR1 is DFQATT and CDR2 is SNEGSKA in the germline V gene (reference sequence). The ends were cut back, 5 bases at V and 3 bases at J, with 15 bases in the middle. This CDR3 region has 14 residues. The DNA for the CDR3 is TGCAGTGCTTCGGCCCCAAAAAAGACAGATACGCAGTATTTT. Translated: CSASAPKKTDTQYF.

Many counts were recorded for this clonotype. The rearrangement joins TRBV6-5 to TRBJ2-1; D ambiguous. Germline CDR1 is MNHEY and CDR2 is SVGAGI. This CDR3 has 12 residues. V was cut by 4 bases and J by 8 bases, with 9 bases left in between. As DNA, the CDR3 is TGTGCCAGCAGTTCCGAAAACGATGAGCAGTTCTTC. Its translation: CASSSENDEQFF.

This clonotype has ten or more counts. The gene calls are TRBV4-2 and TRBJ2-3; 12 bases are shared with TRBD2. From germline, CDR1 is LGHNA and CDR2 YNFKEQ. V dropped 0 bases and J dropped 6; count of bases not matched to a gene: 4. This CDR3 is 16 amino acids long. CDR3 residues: CASSQERTSGADTQYF. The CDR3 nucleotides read TGTGCCAGCAGCCAAGAACGGACTAGCGGGGCTGATACGCAGTATTTT.

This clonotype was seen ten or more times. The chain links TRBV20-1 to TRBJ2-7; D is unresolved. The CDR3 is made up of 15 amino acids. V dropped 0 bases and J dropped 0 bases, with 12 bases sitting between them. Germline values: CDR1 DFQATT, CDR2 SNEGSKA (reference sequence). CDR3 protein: CSARDPYGSSYEQYF. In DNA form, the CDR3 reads TGCAGTGCTAGAGATCCGTATGGGTCCTCCTACGAGCAGTACTTC.

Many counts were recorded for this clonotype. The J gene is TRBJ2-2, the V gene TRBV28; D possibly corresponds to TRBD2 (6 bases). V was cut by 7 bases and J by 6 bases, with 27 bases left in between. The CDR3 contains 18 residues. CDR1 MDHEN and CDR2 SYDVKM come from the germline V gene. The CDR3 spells CASTLLGWRTEGPGELFF. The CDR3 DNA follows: TGTGCCAGCACCCTTCTCGGGTGGCGTACGGAGGGTCCCGGGGAGCTGTTTTTT.

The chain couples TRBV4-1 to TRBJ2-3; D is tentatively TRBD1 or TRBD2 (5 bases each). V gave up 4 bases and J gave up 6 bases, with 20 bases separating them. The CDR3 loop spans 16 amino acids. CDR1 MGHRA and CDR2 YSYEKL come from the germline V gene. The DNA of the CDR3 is TGCGCCAGCAGCCCTTCGACTATACAGTGGGGGGATACGCAGTATTTT. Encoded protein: CASSPSTIQWGDTQYF.

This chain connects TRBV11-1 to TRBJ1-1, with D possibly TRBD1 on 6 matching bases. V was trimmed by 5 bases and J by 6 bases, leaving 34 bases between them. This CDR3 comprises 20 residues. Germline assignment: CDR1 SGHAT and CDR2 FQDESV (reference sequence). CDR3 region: CASSPGIMTSGVAGRAEAFF. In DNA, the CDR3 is TGTGCCAGCAGCCCAGGAATAATGACCTCAGGGGTGGCAGGGCGGGCTGAAGCTTTCTTT.